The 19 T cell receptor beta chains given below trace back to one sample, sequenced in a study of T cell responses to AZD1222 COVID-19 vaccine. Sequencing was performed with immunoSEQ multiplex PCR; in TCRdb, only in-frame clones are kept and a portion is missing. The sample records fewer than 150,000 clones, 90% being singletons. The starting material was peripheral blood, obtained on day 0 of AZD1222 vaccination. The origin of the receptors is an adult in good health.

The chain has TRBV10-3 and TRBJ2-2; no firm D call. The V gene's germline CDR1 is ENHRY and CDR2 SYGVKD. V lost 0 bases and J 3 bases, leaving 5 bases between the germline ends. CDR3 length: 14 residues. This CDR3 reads CAISESADTGELFF. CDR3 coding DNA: TGTGCCATCAGTGAGTCGGCGGACACCGGGGAGCTGTTTTTT.

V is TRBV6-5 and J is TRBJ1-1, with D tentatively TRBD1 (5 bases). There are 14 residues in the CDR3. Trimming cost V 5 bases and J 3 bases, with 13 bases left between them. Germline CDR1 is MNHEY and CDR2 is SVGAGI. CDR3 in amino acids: CASSTGTAHTEAFF. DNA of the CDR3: TGTGCCAGCAGTACCGGGACGGCTCACACTGAAGCTTTCTTT.

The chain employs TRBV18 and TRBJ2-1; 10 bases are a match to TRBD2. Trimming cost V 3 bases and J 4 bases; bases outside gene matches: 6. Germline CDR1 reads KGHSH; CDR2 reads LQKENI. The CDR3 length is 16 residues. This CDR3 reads CASSPLGLAEYNEQFF. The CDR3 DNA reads TGTGCCAGCTCACCCCTCGGACTAGCGGAATACAATGAGCAGTTCTTC.

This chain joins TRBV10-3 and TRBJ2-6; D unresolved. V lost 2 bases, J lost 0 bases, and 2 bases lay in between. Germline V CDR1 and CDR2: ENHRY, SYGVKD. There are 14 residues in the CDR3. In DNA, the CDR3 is TGTGCCATCAGTGAGGTCTCTGGGGCCAACGTCCTGACTTTC. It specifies CAISEVSGANVLTF.

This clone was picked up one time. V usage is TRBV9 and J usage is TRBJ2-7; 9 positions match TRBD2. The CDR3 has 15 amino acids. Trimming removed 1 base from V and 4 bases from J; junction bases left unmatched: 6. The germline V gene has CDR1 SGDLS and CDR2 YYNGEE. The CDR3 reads CASSVYSGGPYEQYF. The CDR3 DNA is TGTGCCAGCAGCGTATACAGCGGGGGGCCTTACGAGCAGTACTTC.

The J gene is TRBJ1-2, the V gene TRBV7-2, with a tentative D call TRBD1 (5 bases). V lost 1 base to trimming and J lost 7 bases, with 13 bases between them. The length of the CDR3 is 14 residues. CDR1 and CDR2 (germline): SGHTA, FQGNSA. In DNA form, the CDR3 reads TGTGCCAGCAGCTTAGGGCTGGAAACAGGTGGCTACACCTTC. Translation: CASSLGLETGGYTF.

CDR3 sequence reads: CASSSLAGSSYNEQFF. CDR3 sequence (DNA): TGTGCCAGCAGCTCTCTAGCGGGGAGCTCCTACAATGAGCAGTTCTTC. The chain couples TRBV11-2 to TRBJ2-1, with 9 bases aligning to TRBD2. The CDR3 runs to 16 residues. The V and J ends lost 4 bases and 0 bases, in that order; junction bases with no gene match: 4. Germline V gene sequence: CDR1 SGHAT, CDR2 FQNNGV.

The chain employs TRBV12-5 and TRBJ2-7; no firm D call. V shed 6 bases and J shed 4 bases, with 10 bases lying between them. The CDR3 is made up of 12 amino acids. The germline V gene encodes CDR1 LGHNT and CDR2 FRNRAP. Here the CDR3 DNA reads TGTGCTAGTGGCCCCGAGAGTTACGAGCAGTACTTC. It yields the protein CASGPESYEQYF.

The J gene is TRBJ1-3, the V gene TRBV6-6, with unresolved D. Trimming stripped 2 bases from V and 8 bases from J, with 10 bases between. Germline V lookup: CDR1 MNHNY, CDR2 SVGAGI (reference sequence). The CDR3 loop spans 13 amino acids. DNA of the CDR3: TGTGCCAGCAGTTACCCCCCCTGGTACACCATATATTTT. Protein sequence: CASSYPPWYTIYF.

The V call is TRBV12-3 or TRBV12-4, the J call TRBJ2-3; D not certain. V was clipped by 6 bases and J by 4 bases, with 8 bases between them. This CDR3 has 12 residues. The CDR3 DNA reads TGTGCCAGCAGCCAGCTGGCAGATACGCAGTATTTT. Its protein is CASSQLADTQYF.

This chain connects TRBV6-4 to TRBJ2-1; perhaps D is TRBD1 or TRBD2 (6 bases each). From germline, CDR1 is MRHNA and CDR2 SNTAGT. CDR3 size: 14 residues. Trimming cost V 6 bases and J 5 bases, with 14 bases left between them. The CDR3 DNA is TGTGCCAGCAGCCGAGGGGGGCTTAACAATGAGCAGTTCTTC. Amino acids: CASSRGGLNNEQFF.

For the CDR3, the DNA is TGTGCCAGCAGTCTAGCGGGAGGCTTGCACAATGAGCAGTTCTTC. It specifies CASSLAGGLHNEQFF. V is TRBV6-2 or TRBV6-3 and J is TRBJ2-1; 11 bases are a match to TRBD2. CDR3 length: 15 amino acids. V was clipped by 5 bases and J by 5 bases; unmatched bases: 5. Germline loops: CDR1 MNHEY, CDR2 SVGEGT.

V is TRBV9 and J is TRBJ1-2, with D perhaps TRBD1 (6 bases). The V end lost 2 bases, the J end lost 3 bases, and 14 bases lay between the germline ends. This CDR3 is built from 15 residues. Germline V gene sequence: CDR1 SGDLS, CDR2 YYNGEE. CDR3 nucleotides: TGTGCCAGCAGCGTCCTAGCAGGGGCAGACTATGGCTACACCTTC. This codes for CASSVLAGADYGYTF.

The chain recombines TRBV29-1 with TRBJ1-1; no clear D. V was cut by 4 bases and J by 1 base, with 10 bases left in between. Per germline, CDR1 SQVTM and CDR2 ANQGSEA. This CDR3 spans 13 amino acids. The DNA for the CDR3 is TGCAGCGTTGGTGGAGATTCGAACACTGAAGCTTTCTTT. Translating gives CSVGGDSNTEAFF.

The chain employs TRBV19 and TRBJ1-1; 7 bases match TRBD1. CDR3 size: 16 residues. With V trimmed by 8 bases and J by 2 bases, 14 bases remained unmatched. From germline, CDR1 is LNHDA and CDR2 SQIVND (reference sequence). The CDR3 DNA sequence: TGTGCCAGTTACAGCAACCCGGGACAGCAAAACACTGAAGCTTTCTTT. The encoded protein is CASYSNPGQQNTEAFF. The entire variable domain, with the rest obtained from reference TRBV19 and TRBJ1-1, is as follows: DGGITQSPKYLFRKEGQNVTLSCEQNLNHDAMYWYRQDPGQGLRLIYYSQIVNDFQKGDIAEGYSVSREKKESFPLTVTSAQKNPTAFYLCASYSNPGQQNTEAFFGQGTRLTVV.

CDR3 residues: CASSMATGPADTQYF. DNA of the CDR3: TGTGCCAGTAGTATGGCTACTGGCCCGGCAGATACGCAGTATTTT. The chain carries TRBV19 and TRBJ2-3; D unclear. The V end lost 3 bases, the J end lost 4 bases, and 14 bases lay between the germline ends. The germline V gene has CDR1 LNHDA and CDR2 SQIVND (reference sequence). The CDR3 extends over 15 amino acids.

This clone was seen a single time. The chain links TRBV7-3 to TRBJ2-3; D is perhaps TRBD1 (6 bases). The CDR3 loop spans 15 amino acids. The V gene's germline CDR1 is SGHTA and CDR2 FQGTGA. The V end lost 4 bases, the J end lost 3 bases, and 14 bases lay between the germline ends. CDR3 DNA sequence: TGTGCCAGCAGCTCAACTGACAGGAAAACAGATACGCAGTATTTT. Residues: CASSSTDRKTDTQYF.

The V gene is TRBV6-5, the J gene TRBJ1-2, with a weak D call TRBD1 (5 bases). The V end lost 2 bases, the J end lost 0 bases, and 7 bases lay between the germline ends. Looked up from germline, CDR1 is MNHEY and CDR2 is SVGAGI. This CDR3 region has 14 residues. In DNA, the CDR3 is TGTGCCAGCAGTTACGGGGGATCTAACTATGGCTACACCTTC. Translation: CASSYGGSNYGYTF.

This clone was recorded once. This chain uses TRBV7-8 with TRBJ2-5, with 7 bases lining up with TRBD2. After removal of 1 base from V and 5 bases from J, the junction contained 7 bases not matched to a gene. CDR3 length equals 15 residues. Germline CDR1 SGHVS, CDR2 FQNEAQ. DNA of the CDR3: TGTGCCAGCAGCTTAGGGGGAGGGCCTGGGGAGACCCAGTACTTC. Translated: CASSLGGGPGETQYF.